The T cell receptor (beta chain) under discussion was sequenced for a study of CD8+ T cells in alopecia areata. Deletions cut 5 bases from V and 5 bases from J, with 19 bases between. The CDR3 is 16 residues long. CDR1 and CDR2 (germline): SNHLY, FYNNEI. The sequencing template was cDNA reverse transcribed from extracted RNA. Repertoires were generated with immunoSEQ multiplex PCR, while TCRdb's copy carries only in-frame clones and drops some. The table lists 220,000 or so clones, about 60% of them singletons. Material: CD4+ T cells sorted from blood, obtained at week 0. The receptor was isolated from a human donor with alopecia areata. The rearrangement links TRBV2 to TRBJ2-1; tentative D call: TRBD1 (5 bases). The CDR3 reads CASSPLPDSMDNEQFF. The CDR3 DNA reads TGTGCCAGCAGTCCCCTACCTGACAGTATGGACAATGAGCAGTTCTTC.